The 5 T cell receptor beta chains listed next were all sequenced from one sample in a study of T-cell memory formation after mild COVID-19. TCRdb independently ran MiXCR on the 5' RACE reads; one entry per CDR3 protein. The profile shows more than 250,000 distinct CDR3 sequences, about a sixth of them singletons. Sequenced: PBMCs or a T cell subset sorted from them (not recorded which). The origin of the receptors is a man aged 18 to 29 who had mild COVID-19 (a few samples of this study predate the infection). Cell type and time point are not known.

This clonotype was seen more than once but under ten times. The CDR3 loop reads CASSLTAHGDNSPLHF. As DNA, the CDR3 is TGCGCCAGCAGCTTGACAGCCCACGGGGATAATTCACCCCTCCACTTT. The rearrangement joins TRBV5-1 to TRBJ1-6; no reliable D call. This CDR3 is built from 16 residues. V lost 1 base to trimming and J lost 5 bases, with 13 bases between them. Germline-derived CDR1 and CDR2 are SGHRS and YFSETQ. Using reference TRBV5-1 and TRBJ1-6 for the parts outside the CDR3, the full variable domain is KAGVTQTPRYLIKTRGQQVTLSCSPISGHRSVSWYQQTPGQGLQFLFEYFSETQRNKGNFPGRFSGRQFSNSRSEMNVSTLELGDSALYLCASSLTAHGDNSPLHFGNGTRLTVT.

This clonotype was picked up a small number of times. The chain combines TRBV12-3 or TRBV12-4 with TRBJ2-5; 8 bases agree with TRBD1. There are 13 residues in the CDR3. J lost 6 bases, V lost 7 bases, and 7 bases had no gene match. This CDR3 is CASTPGQGQTQYF. CDR3 DNA: TGTGCCAGCACCCCCGGACAGGGACAGACCCAGTACTTC.

The rearrangement links TRBV14 to TRBJ2-3; tentative D call: TRBD2 (7 bases). This CDR3 has 16 amino acids. V lost 3 bases to trimming and J lost 4 bases, with 17 bases between them. CDR1 SGHDN and CDR2 FVKESK come from the germline V gene. This CDR3 is CASSQMGRGPADTQYF. Written as DNA, the CDR3 is TGTGCCAGCAGCCAGATGGGGCGGGGGCCAGCAGATACGCAGTATTTT.

The genes are TRBV20-1 and TRBJ2-4; perhaps D is TRBD1 or TRBD2 (6 bases each). The CDR3 length is 13 residues. The V gene's germline CDR1 is DFQATT and CDR2 SNEGSKA (reference sequence). V was pared by 6 bases and J by 0 bases, with 9 bases between. The CDR3 bases are TGCAGTGCGAGGGGGGTAGCCAAAAACATTCAGTACTTC. Translation: CSARGVAKNIQYF.

This clonotype turned up a few times. The gene calls are TRBV4-1 and TRBJ2-7; TRBD2 matches at 7 bases. CDR1 is MGHRA and CDR2 is YSYEKL in the germline V gene. The CDR3 is made up of 14 amino acids. V dropped 6 bases and J dropped 0; count of bases not matched to a gene: 5. The DNA of the CDR3 is TGCGCCAGCAGTGATGGGGGGGACTCCTACGAGCAGTACTTC. Translation gives CASSDGGDSYEQYF.